These 15 T cell receptor beta chains were sequenced from one sample in a study of T-cell memory formation after mild COVID-19. MiXCR, applied by TCRdb to the 5' RACE reads, yields one record per CDR3 protein. This repertoire shows 90,000 to 120,000 distinct CDR3 sequences, around 15% found once; its top ten account for roughly 40%. Sequencing was done on a sample of PBMCs or a T cell subset sorted from them (not recorded which). These receptors all stem from a man between 18 and 29 years old who had mild COVID-19 (a few samples of this study predate the infection). Cell type and time point are not known.

This clonotype was observed a few times. This chain links TRBV7-9 with TRBJ1-2, with no clear D. V lost 1 base and J 3 bases, leaving 12 bases between the germline ends. The V gene's germline CDR1 is SEHNR and CDR2 FQNEAQ (reference sequence). The CDR3 has 15 amino acids. CDR3 sequence: CASSLDNSLYYGYTF. Written as DNA, the CDR3 is TGTGCCAGCAGCTTAGACAATTCTCTATACTATGGCTACACCTTC.

This chain joins TRBV4-1 and TRBJ1-4; no clear D gene. Trimming took 3 bases from V and 6 from J, leaving 17 bases between them. This CDR3 contains 16 residues. Germline CDR1 and CDR2: MGHRA and YSYEKL. The CDR3 is CASSHRKEAVHEKLFF. The CDR3 DNA sequence: TGCGCCAGCAGCCATCGCAAGGAGGCCGTGCATGAAAAACTGTTTTTT.

The CDR3 region is CASSQDRGENYGYTF. The CDR3 DNA follows: TGCGCCAGCAGCCAGGACAGGGGTGAGAACTATGGCTACACCTTC. The V and J genes are TRBV4-1 and TRBJ1-2; 9 bases are shared with TRBD1. This CDR3 region has 15 residues. V gave up 3 bases and J gave up 2 bases; unmatched junction bases: 4. CDR1 is MGHRA and CDR2 is YSYEKL in the germline V gene.

This clonotype was recorded a few times. The chain uses TRBV7-2 and TRBJ2-4; possible D gene TRBD1, 5 bases. CDR1 and CDR2 from the germline V gene are SGHTA and FQGNSA. The CDR3 sequence is 15 residues long. V was pared by 4 bases and J by 1 base, with 11 bases between. As DNA, the CDR3 is TGTGCCAGCAGCTCCTACAGGAATGCCAAAAACATTCAGTACTTC. It yields the protein CASSSYRNAKNIQYF.

This clonotype occurred a few times. The chain joins TRBV27 to TRBJ2-2; 7 positions match TRBD2. The V and J ends lost 3 bases and 1 base, in that order; junction bases with no gene match: 5. This CDR3 is 16 amino acids long. Germline V gene lookup returns CDR1 MNHEY and CDR2 SMNVEV (reference sequence). In DNA form, the CDR3 reads TGTGCCAGCAGTTTGTTGGTAGCGGGGAACACCGGGGAGCTGTTTTTT. This encodes CASSLLVAGNTGELFF.

This clonotype appeared many times. The V gene is TRBV6-5, the J gene TRBJ2-5; possibly TRBD1 for D (6 bases). Germline lookup yields CDR1 MNHEY and CDR2 SVGAGI. The CDR3 totals 12 residues. Trimming shortened V by 5 bases and J by 4 bases, and 8 bases separated the two germline ends. The CDR3 sequence: CASSQDRETQYF. The DNA for the CDR3 is TGTGCCAGCAGTCAGGACAGAGAGACCCAGTACTTC.

V gene TRBV5-1 combines with J gene TRBJ2-5; D may match TRBD1 or TRBD2 (5 bases each). CDR3 length: 15 amino acids. Deletions cut 1 base from V and 5 bases from J, with 15 bases between. Germline CDR1 is SGHRS and CDR2 is YFSETQ. The chain's CDR3 is CASSLLAPEGETQYF. The CDR3, as DNA: TGCGCCAGCAGCTTGTTAGCACCCGAGGGGGAGACCCAGTACTTC.

This clonotype was recorded many times. This chain links TRBV7-9 with TRBJ1-1, with D uncertain. The length of the CDR3 is 14 residues. Germline V gene sequence: CDR1 SEHNR, CDR2 FQNEAQ (reference sequence). V lost 2 bases and J 3 bases, leaving 10 bases between the germline ends. This CDR3 is CASSLSGWDTEAFF. The CDR3 DNA is TGTGCCAGCAGCTTATCGGGGTGGGACACTGAAGCTTTCTTT.

This clonotype was observed a handful of times. V usage is TRBV6-1 and J usage is TRBJ1-1; 7 bases fit TRBD1. Trimming at V came to 3 bases and at J to 7 bases, leaving 8 bases not matched to a gene. The CDR3 is 14 residues long. Looked up from germline, CDR1 is MNHNS and CDR2 is SASEGT. The CDR3 here is CASSDLGGGHEAFF. The CDR3 DNA reads TGTGCCAGCAGTGATCTAGGGGGCGGCCATGAAGCTTTCTTT.

This clonotype was seen many times. J is TRBJ2-1 and V is TRBV11-2; 9 bases align to TRBD2. Germline CDR1 SGHAT, CDR2 FQNNGV. The trim removed 7 bases at V and 9 bases at J, leaving 19 bases unmatched. The length of the CDR3 is 17 residues. CDR3 bases: TGTGCCAGCACTTACCGGGGAAGCGGGGGGCCGCGCAGTGAGCAGTTCTTC. Translation: CASTYRGSGGPRSEQFF.

The gene calls are TRBV20-1 and TRBJ1-5; no clear D gene. The CDR3 extends over 14 amino acids. Germline V lookup: CDR1 DFQATT, CDR2 SNEGSKA (reference sequence). Trimming cost V 3 bases and J 0 bases, with 9 bases left between them. This chain's CDR3 is CSARYGNSNQPQHF. The CDR3 nucleotides read TGCAGTGCTAGGTACGGGAATAGCAATCAGCCCCAGCATTTT.

The table lists this clonotype with a few counts. This chain uses TRBV10-3 with TRBJ1-1; maybe TRBD1 (6 bases). The CDR3 loop spans 16 amino acids. V was pared by 0 bases and J by 3 bases, with 14 bases between. The V gene's germline CDR1 is ENHRY and CDR2 SYGVKD. The CDR3 here is CAISESSEGGDTEAFF. The DNA for the CDR3 is TGTGCCATCAGTGAGTCGAGTGAAGGGGGAGACACTGAAGCTTTCTTT.

As regards this clonotype: At one end, the junction sequence differs from germline, possibly due to a read error. The CDR3 sequence is CASSPSPGQNIGELFF. CDR3 coding DNA: TGCGCCAGCAGCCCATCCCCGGGACAGAACATCGGGGAGCTGTTTTTT. The genes are TRBV4-1 and TRBJ2-2; 7 nucleotides align to TRBD1. The CDR3 spans 16 residues. Germline assignment: CDR1 MGHRA and CDR2 YSYEKL.

This clonotype was seen a handful of times. The rearrangement uses TRBV11-2 and TRBJ2-7, with D possibly being TRBD2 (5 bases). Trimming left V 5 bases short and J 3 bases short, with 8 bases between. The length of the CDR3 is 12 residues. The germline V gene encodes CDR1 SGHAT and CDR2 FQNNGV. The CDR3 here is CASSRGNYEQYV. CDR3 coding DNA: TGTGCCAGCAGCAGAGGGAACTACGAGCAGTACGTC.

The chain recombines TRBV7-8 with TRBJ2-5, with D possibly TRBD2 on 6 matching bases. The V end was cut by 1 base, the J end by 4 bases, with 16 bases between. CDR1 SGHVS and CDR2 FQNEAQ come from the germline V gene. This CDR3 comprises 16 residues. The CDR3 protein is CASSLGARGALETQYF. For the CDR3, the DNA is TGTGCCAGCAGCTTAGGGGCGCGGGGTGCACTAGAGACCCAGTACTTC.